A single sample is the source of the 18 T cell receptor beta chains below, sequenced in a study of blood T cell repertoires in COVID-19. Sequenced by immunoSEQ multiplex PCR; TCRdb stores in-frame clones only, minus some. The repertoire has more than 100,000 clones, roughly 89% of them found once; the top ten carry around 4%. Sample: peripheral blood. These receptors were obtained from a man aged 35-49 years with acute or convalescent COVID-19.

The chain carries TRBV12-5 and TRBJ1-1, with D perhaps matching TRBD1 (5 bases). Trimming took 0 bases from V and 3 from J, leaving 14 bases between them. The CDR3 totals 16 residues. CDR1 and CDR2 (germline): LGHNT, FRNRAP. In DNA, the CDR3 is TGTGCTAGTGGTTTGGTACTCGGCCAGGGTCACACTGAAGCTTTCTTT. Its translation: CASGLVLGQGHTEAFF.

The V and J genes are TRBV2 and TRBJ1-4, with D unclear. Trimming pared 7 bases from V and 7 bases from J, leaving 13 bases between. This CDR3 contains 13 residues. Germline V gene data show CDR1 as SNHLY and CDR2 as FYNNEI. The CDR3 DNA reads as TGTGCCAGCAAAATCGGTTTTGGTGAAAAACTGTTTTTT. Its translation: CASKIGFGEKLFF.

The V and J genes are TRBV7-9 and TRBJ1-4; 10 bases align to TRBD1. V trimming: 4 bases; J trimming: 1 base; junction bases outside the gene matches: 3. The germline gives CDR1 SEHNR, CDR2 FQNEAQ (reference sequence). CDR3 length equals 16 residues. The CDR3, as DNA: TGTGCCAGCAGCTACGGGGACAGGGGAACTAATGAAAAACTGTTTTTT. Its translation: CASSYGDRGTNEKLFF. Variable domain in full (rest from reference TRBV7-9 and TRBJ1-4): DTGVSQNPRHKITKRGQNVTFRCDPISEHNRLYWYRQTLGQGPEFLTYFQNEAQLEKSRLLSDRFSAERPKGSFSTLEIQRTEQGDSAMYLCASSYGDRGTNEKLFFGSGTQLSVL.

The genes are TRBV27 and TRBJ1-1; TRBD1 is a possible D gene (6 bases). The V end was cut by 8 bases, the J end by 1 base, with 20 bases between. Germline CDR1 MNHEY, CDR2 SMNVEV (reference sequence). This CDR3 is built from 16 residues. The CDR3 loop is CASARLGADRNTEAFF. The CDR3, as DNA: TGTGCCAGCGCGAGGTTGGGGGCTGACAGGAACACTGAAGCTTTCTTT.

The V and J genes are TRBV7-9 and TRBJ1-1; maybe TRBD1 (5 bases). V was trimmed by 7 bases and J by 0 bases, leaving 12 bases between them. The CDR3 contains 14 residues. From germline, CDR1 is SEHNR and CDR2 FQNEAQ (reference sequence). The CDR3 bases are TGTGCCAGCAACCAAGACAGCATGAACACTGAAGCTTTCTTT. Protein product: CASNQDSMNTEAFF.

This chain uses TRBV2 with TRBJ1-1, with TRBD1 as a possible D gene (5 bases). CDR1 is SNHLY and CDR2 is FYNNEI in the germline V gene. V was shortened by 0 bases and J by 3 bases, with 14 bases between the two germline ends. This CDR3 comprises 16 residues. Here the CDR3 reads CASSEALPGGDTEAFF. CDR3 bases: TGTGCCAGCAGTGAAGCGTTACCGGGGGGGGACACTGAAGCTTTCTTT.

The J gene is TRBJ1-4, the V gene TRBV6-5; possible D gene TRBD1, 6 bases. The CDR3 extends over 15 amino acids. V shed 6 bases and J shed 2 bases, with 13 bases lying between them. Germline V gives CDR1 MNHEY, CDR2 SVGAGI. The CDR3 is CASRPGEWTNEKLFF. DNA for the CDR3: TGTGCCAGCAGGCCAGGGGAGTGGACTAATGAAAAACTGTTTTTT.

CDR3 in amino acids: CASRGLLLRSPEAFF. For the CDR3, the DNA is TGCGCCAGCAGGGGCCTTTTATTGAGATCCCCTGAAGCTTTCTTT. The chain couples TRBV4-1 to TRBJ1-1; D not certain. CDR3 length: 15 residues. Trimming shortened V by 6 bases and J by 6 bases, and 20 bases separated the two germline ends. Germline-derived CDR1 and CDR2 are MGHRA and YSYEKL.

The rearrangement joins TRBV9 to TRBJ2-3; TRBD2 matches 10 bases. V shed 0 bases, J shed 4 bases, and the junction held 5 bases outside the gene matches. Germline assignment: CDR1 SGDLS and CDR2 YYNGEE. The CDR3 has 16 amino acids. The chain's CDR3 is CASSVAAGGQSDTQYF. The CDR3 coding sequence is TGTGCCAGCAGCGTAGCAGCGGGGGGGCAGTCAGATACGCAGTATTTT. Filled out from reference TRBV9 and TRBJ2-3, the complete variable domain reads DSGVTQTPKHLITATGQRVTLRCSPRSGDLSVYWYQQSLDQGLQFLIQYYNGEERAKGNILERFSAQQFPDLHSELNLSSLELGDSALYFCASSVAAGGQSDTQYFGPGTRLTVL.

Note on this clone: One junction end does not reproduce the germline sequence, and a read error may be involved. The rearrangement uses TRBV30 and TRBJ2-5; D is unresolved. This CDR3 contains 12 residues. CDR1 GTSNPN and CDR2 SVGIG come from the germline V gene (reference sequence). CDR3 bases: TGTGTCTGGAGCCCTAATGCGGAGACCCAGTACTTC. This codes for CVWSPNAETQYF.

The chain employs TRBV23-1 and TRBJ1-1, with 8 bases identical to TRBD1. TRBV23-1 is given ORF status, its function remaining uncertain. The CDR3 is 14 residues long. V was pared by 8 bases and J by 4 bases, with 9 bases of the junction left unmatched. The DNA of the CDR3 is TGCGCCAGCGCAGGACAGGGCAGAGGCACTGAAGCTTTCTTT. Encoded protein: CASAGQGRGTEAFF.

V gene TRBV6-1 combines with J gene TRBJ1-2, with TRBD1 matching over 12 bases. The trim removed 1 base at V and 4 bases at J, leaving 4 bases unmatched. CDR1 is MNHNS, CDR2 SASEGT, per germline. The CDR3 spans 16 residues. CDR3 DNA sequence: TGTGCCAGCAGTGAAGTTGGGACAGGGGGCGCCTATGGCTACACCTTC. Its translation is CASSEVGTGGAYGYTF.

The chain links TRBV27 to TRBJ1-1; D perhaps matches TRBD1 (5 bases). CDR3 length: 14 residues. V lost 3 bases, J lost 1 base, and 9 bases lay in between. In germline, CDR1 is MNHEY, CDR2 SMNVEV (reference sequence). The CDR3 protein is CASSLQGWNTEAFF. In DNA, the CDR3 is TGTGCCAGCAGTTTGCAGGGTTGGAACACTGAAGCTTTCTTT.

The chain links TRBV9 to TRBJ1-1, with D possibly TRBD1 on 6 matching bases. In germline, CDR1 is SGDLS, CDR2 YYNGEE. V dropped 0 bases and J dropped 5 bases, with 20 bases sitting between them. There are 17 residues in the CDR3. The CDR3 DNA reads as TGTGCCAGCAGCGTAGCAAACCCCTGGGGGCCGGGAACTGAAGCTTTCTTT. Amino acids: CASSVANPWGPGTEAFF.

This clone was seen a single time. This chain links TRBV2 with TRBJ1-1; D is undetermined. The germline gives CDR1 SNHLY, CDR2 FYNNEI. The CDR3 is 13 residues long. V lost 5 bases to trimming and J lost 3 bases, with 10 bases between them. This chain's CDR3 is CASSQNPYTEAFF. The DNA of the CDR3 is TGTGCCAGCAGTCAGAATCCCTACACTGAAGCTTTCTTT.

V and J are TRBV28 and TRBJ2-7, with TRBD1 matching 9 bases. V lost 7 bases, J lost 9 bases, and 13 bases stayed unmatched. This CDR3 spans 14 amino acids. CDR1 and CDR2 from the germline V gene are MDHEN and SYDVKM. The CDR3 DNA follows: TGTGCCAGCACTTCGGGACAGGGTAGATTTAGGCAGTACTTC. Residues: CASTSGQGRFRQYF. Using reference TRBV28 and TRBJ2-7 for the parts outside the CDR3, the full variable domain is DVKVTQSSRYLVKRTGEKVFLECVQDMDHENMFWYRQDPGLGLRLIYFSYDVKMKEKGDIPEGYSVSREKKERFSLILESASTNQTSMYLCASTSGQGRFRQYFGPGTRLTVT.

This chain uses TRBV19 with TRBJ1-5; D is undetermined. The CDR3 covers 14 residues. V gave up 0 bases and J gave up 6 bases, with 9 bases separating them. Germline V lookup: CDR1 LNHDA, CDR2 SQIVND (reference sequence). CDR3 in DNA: TGTGCCAGTAGTATAGATCAACGGGGTCAGCCCCAGCATTTT. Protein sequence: CASSIDQRGQPQHF.

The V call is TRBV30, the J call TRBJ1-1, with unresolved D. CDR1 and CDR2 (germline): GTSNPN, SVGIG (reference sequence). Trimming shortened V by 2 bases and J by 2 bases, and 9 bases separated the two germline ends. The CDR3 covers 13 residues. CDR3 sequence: CAWSLDRNTEAFF. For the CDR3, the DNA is TGTGCCTGGAGTTTAGATAGAAACACTGAAGCTTTCTTT.